This T cell receptor (beta chain) emerged from a study of cytomegalovirus exposure and HLA in healthy donors. Study results and caveats: Earlier analysis yielded a pattern in which most TCR beta V segments were productive about 90% or about 30% of the time.

This CDR3 region has 16 residues. As concerns this clone: The antigen is undetermined.

This PCR relied on a set of 60 Vbeta primers and 13 Jbeta primers. Sequenced by immunoSEQ multiplex PCR; TCRdb stores in-frame clones only, minus some. The sample consists of some 200,000 clones, roughly 73% of them appearing once. The TCR was taken from a woman between 25 and 40 years old in good health and CMV-seronegative. The chain carries TRBV12-2 and TRBJ1-3. TRBV12-2 constitutes a pseudogene. Specimen: PBMCs. CDR3 sequence (DNA): TGTGCAAGTCGCTTAGCGCTGAGGGACTCTGGAAACACCATATATTTT. The encoded protein is CASRLALRDSGNTIYF.